This T cell receptor (beta chain) was found in a study of cytomegalovirus exposure and HLA in healthy donors. Study-wide findings and caveats: The authors listed about 170 TCR beta chains as cytomegalovirus-associated. Many donors carried some public TCRs, although rarity characterized most TCR sequences.

V trimming: 5 bases; J trimming: 2 bases; junction bases outside the gene matches: 10. The CDR3 spans 15 residues. Germline V gene lookup returns CDR1 SGHRS and CDR2 YFSETQ. Worth noting for this clone: Its antigen is currently unknown.

The PCR contained 60 Vbeta and 13 Jbeta primers. The data were produced by immunoSEQ multiplex PCR, yet TCRdb's version contains in-frame clones alone and is incomplete. The sample lists about 190,000 clones, approximately 81% occurring once. The J gene is TRBJ2-7, the V gene TRBV5-1; 7 bases are shared with TRBD1. Sequencing was done on a sample of PBMCs. The source is a man aged 45-65 years in good health and CMV-seronegative. CDR3 bases: TGCGCCAGCAGTACCGGGACAGTTTTTACCTACGAGCAGTACTTC. Translated: CASSTGTVFTYEQYF.